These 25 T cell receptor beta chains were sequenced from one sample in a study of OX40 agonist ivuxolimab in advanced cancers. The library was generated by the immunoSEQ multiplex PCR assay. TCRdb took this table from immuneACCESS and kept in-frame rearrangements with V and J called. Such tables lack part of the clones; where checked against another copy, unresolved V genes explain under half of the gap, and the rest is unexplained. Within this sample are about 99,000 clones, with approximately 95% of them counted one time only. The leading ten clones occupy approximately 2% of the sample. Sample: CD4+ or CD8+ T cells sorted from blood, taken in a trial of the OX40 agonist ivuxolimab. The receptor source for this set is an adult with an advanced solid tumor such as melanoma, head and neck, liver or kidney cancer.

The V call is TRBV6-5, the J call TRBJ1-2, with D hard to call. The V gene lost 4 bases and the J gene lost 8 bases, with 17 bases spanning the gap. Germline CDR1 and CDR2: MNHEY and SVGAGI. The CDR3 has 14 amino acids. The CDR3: CASSSASFSMGYTF. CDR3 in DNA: TGTGCCAGCAGTTCAGCGTCATTTTCTATGGGCTACACCTTC.

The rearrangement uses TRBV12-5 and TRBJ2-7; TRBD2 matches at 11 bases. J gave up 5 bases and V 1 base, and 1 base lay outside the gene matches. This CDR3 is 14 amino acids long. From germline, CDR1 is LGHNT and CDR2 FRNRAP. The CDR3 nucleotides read TGTGCTAGTGGTTTGGGGGGACTAGCGGACGAGCAGTACTTC. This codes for CASGLGGLADEQYF. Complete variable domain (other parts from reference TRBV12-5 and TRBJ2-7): DARVTQTPRHKVTEMGQEVTMRCQPILGHNTVFWYRQTMMQGLELLAYFRNRAPLDDSGMPKDRFSAEMPDATLATLKIQPSEPRDSAVYFCASGLGGLADEQYFGPGTRLTVT.

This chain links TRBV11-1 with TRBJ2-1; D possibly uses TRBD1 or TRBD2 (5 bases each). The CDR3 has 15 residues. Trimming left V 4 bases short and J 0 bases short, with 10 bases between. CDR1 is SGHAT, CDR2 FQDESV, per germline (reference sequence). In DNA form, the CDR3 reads TGTGCCAGCAGCTCGAAGAGGGGCTCCTACAATGAGCAGTTCTTC. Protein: CASSSKRGSYNEQFF.

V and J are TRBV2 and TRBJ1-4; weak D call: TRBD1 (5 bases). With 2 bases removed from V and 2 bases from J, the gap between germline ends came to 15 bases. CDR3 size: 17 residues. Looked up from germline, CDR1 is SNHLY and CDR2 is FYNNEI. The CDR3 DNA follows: TGTGCCAGCAGTGAATATCCCGGGGCCACCACTAATGAAAAACTGTTTTTT. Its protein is CASSEYPGATTNEKLFF.

The CDR3 region has the DNA TGTGCCATCAGTGAAACGGGGGCGCCTGATATCTATGGCTACACCTTC. It encodes CAISETGAPDIYGYTF. The V gene is TRBV10-3, the J gene TRBJ1-2; tentative D call: TRBD1 (6 bases). The CDR3 is 16 residues long. Trimming stripped 3 bases from V and 4 bases from J, with 18 bases between. Germline lookup yields CDR1 ENHRY and CDR2 SYGVKD.

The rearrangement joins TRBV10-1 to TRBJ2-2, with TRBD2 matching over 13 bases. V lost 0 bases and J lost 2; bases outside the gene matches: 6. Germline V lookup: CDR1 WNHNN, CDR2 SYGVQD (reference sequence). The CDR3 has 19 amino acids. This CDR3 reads CASSESGGLAGTNTGELFF. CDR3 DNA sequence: TGCGCCAGCAGTGAGTCGGGGGGACTAGCGGGGACCAACACCGGGGAGCTGTTTTTT.

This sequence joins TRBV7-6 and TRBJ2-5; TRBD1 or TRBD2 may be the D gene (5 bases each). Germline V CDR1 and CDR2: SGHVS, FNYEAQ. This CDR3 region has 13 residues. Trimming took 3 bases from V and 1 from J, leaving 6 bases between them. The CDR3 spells CASSFGGQETQYF. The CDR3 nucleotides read TGTGCCAGCAGCTTTGGGGGCCAAGAGACCCAGTACTTC.

CDR3 bases: TGTGCCAGTAGTACCCTCCTCGACAGATATGTTGCTTTCTTT. It specifies CASSTLLDRYVAFF. This rearrangement joins TRBV19 to TRBJ1-1, with D possibly TRBD1 on 5 matching bases. The CDR3 is made up of 14 amino acids. CDR1 LNHDA and CDR2 SQIVND come from the germline V gene (reference sequence). V gave up 4 bases and J gave up 11 bases, with 20 bases separating them.

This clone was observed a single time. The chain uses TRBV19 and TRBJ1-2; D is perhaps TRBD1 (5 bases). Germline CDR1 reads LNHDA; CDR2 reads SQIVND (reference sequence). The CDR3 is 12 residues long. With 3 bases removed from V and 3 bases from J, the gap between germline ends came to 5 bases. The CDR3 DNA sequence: TGTGCCAGTAGTATGGGGGACTATGGCTACACCTTC. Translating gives CASSMGDYGYTF.

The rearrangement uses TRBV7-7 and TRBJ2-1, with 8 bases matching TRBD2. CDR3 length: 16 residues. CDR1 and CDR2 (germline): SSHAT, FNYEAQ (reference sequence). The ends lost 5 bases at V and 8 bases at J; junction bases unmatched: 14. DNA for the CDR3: TGTGCCAGCAGCCCAGCCGGACTAGCTACGGTCTATGAGCAGTTCTTC. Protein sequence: CASSPAGLATVYEQFF.

The DNA of the CDR3 is TGTGCCGGGACGACAGGGAGGAATCAGCCCCAGCATTTT. Protein product: CAGTTGRNQPQHF. The V call is TRBV2, the J call TRBJ1-5, with 7 bases lining up with TRBD1. Germline CDR1 and CDR2: SNHLY and FYNNEI. The CDR3 spans 13 residues. Losses at the gene ends were 11 bases for V and 4 bases for J; bases not matched to a gene: 8.

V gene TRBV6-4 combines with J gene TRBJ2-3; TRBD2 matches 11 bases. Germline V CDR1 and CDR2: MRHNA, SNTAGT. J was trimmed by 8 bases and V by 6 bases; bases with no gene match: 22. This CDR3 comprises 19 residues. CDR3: CASRGRRSLAGEVSGTQYF. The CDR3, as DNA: TGTGCCAGCAGGGGGAGGAGGTCACTAGCGGGAGAGGTGTCGGGTACGCAGTATTTT.

The CDR3 spells CASSSGLAGGPGTDTQYF. Here the CDR3 DNA reads TGTGCCAGCAGCTCTGGACTAGCGGGGGGGCCGGGCACAGATACGCAGTATTTT. V usage is TRBV7-3 and J usage is TRBJ2-3; 15 bases fit TRBD2. Unmatched junction bases numbered 6, after V lost 4 bases and J lost 1 base. This CDR3 has 18 residues. Germline CDR1 and CDR2: SGHTA and FQGTGA.

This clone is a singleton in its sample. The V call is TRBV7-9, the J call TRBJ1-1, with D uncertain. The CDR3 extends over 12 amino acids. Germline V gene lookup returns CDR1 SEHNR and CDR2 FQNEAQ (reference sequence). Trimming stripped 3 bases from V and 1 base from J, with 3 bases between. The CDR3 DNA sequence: TGTGCCAGCAGCTTCGCGAACACTGAAGCTTTCTTT. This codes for CASSFANTEAFF. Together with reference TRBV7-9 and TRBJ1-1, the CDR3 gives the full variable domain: DTGVSQNPRHKITKRGQNVTFRCDPISEHNRLYWYRQTLGQGPEFLTYFQNEAQLEKSRLLSDRFSAERPKGSFSTLEIQRTEQGDSAMYLCASSFANTEAFFGQGTRLTVV.

The CDR3 sequence is CASSSGGGETQYF. CDR3 in DNA: TGTGCCAGCAGCTCGGGCGGCGGGGAGACCCAGTACTTC. This sequence joins TRBV5-6 and TRBJ2-5, with TRBD2 as a possible D gene (5 bases). The CDR3 has 13 amino acids. CDR1 SGHDT and CDR2 YYEEEE come from the germline V gene. Deletions cut 3 bases from V and 5 bases from J, with 11 bases between.

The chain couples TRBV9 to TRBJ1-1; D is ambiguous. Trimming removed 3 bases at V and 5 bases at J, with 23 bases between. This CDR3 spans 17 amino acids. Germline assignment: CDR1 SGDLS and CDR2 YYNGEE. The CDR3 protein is CASSETDFSIAGTEAFF. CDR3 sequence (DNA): TGTGCCAGCAGCGAAACAGACTTTTCGATAGCGGGTACTGAAGCTTTCTTT.

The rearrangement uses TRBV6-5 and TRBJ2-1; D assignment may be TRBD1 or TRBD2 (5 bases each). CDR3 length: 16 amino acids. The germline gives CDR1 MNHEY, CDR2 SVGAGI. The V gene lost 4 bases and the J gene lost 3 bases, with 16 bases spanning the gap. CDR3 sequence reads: CASSWTGQGDYNEQFF. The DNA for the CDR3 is TGTGCCAGCAGTTGGACCGGTCAGGGAGACTACAATGAGCAGTTCTTC.

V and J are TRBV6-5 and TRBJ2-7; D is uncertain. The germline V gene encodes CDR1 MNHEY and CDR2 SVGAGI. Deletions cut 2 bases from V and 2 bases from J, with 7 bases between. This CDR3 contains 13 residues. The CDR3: CASSYASPYEQYF. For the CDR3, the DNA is TGTGCCAGCAGTTACGCATCCCCCTACGAGCAGTACTTC.

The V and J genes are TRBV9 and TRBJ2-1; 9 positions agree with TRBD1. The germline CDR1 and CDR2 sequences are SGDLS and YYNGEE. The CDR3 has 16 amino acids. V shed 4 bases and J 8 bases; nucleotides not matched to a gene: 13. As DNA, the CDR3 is TGTGCCAGCAGCATCAGTCAGGGACAGGGAGGCTATGAGCAGTTCTTC. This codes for CASSISQGQGGYEQFF.

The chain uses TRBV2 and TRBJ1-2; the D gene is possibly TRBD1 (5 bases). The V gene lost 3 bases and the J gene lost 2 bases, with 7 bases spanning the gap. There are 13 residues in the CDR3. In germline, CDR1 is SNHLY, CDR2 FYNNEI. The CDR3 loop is CASSDRVNYGYTF. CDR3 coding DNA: TGTGCCAGCAGTGACAGGGTAAACTATGGCTACACCTTC.

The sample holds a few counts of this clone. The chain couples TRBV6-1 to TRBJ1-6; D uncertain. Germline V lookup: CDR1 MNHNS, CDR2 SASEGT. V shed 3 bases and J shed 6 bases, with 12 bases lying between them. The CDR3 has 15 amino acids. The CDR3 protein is CASSDFGGSNSPLHF. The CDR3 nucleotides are TGTGCCAGCAGTGATTTTGGAGGGAGTAATTCACCCCTCCACTTT.

Here the CDR3 reads CASSPGQGVNGYTF. The CDR3 coding sequence is TGTGCCAGCAGTCCGGGACAGGGGGTGAATGGCTACACCTTC. The V gene is TRBV6-6, the J gene TRBJ1-2; 11 bases align to TRBD1. V was clipped by 5 bases and J by 6 bases; unmatched bases: 5. Germline values: CDR1 MNHNY, CDR2 SVGAGI (reference sequence). The CDR3 runs 14 residues.

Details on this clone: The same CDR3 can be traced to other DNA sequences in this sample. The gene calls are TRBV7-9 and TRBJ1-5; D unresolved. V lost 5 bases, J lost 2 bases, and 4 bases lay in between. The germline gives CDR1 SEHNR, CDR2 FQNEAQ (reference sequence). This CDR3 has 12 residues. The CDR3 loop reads CASSLGNQPQHF. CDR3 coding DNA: TGTGCCAGCAGCCTAGGCAATCAGCCCCAGCATTTT.

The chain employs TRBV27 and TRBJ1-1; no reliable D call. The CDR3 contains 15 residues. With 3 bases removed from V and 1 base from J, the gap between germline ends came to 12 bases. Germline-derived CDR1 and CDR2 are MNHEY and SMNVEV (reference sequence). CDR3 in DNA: TGTGCCAGCAGTTTCCAGCCGGGAGGGAACACTGAAGCTTTCTTT. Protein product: CASSFQPGGNTEAFF.

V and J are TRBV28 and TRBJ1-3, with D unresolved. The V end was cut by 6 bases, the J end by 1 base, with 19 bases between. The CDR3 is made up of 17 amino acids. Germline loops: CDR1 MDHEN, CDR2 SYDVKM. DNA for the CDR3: TGTGCCAGCAGCCACATGGTGGCGGACCCTTCTGGAAACACCATATATTTT. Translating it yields CASSHMVADPSGNTIYF.